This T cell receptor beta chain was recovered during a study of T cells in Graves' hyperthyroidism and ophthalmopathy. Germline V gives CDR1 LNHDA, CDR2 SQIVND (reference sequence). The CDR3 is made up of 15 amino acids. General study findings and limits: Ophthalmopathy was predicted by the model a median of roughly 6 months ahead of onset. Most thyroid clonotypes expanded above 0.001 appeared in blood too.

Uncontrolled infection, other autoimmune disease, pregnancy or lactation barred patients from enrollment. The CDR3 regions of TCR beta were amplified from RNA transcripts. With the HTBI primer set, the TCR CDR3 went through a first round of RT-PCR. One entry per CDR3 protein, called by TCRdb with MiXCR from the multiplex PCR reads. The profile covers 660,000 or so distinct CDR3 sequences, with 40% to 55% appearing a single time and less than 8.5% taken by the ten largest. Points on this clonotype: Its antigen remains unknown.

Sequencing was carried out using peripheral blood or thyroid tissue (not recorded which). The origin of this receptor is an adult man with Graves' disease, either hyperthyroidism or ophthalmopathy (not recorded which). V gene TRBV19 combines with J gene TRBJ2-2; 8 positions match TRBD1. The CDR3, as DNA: TGTGACAGCCAGAGACAGGGGACGGGCACCGGGGAGCTGTTTTTT. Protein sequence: CDSQRQGTGTGELFF.